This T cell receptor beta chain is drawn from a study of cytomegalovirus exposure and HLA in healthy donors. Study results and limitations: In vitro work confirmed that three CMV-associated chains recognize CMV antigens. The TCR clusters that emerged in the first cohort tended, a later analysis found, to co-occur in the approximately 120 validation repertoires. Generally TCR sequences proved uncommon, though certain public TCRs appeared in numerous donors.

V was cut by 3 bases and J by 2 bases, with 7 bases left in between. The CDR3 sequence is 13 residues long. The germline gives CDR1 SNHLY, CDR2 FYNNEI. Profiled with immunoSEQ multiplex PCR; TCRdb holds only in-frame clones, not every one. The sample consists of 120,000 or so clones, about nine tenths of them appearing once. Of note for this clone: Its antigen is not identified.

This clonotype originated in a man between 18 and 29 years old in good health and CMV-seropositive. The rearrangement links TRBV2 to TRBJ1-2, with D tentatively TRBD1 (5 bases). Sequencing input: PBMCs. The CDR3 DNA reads TGTGCCAGCAGTGACGGGGGAAACTATGGCTACACCTTC. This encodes CASSDGGNYGYTF.